A selection of T cell receptor beta chains follows, all from one sample in a study of human T cells and chemical hapten exposure. A single record per CDR3 protein comes from TCRdb applying MiXCR to the RACE reads. Of more than 90,000 distinct CDR3 sequences in the sample, roughly 10% were seen once. The sample consisted of whole blood, taken in connection with sensitization to the hapten diphenylcyclopropenone (DPC). The origin of the receptors is a man aged 35 to 55 with alopecia areata. Some clones in this sample may be carry-over from other donors' samples. CDR3s include the opening cysteine and the closing phenylalanine or tryptophan. Fields, in order: J gene, V gene, CDR3 protein.

j_gene: TRBJ2-5; v_gene: TRBV9; CDR3aa: CASSPKTSLETQYF
j_gene: TRBJ2-5; v_gene: TRBV7-7; CDR3aa: CASSLGWGGASETQYF
j_gene: TRBJ1-2; v_gene: TRBV28; CDR3aa: CAAVDRGKGYGYTF
j_gene: TRBJ1-5; v_gene: TRBV19; CDR3aa: CATKELDRRNQPQHF
j_gene: TRBJ1-3; v_gene: TRBV5-6; CDR3aa: CASETGGAGYSGNTIYF
j_gene: TRBJ2-7; v_gene: TRBV6-6; CDR3aa: CASSYGQGWSYEQYF
j_gene: TRBJ2-3; v_gene: TRBV3-1; CDR3aa: CASRGQGAQYF
j_gene: TRBJ2-3; v_gene: TRBV6-5; CDR3aa: CASSYSVTDTQYF
j_gene: TRBJ1-3; v_gene: TRBV12-3/TRBV12-4; CDR3aa: CASSWGYRNTIYF
j_gene: TRBJ2-3; v_gene: TRBV14; CDR3aa: CASSQGSAYTDTQYF
j_gene: TRBJ1-2; v_gene: TRBV6-2/TRBV6-3; CDR3aa: CASTSSVQPVGGYTF
j_gene: TRBJ1-4; v_gene: TRBV5-6; CDR3aa: CASSHIGTGGEKLFF
j_gene: TRBJ2-6; v_gene: TRBV6-1; CDR3aa: CASSGGDSGANVLTF
j_gene: TRBJ1-1; v_gene: TRBV29-1; CDR3aa: CSVGGPGGNTEAFF
j_gene: TRBJ1-1; v_gene: TRBV18; CDR3aa: CASSPNTDTEAFF
j_gene: TRBJ1-2; v_gene: TRBV12-3/TRBV12-4; CDR3aa: CASSPTRHAYGYTF
j_gene: TRBJ2-4; v_gene: TRBV28; CDR3aa: CASSLSRVVKNIQYF
j_gene: TRBJ2-4; v_gene: TRBV28; CDR3aa: CASSPGGLTGNIQYF
j_gene: TRBJ2-3; v_gene: TRBV6-1; CDR3aa: CASNSLKSTDTQYF
j_gene: TRBJ2-1; v_gene: TRBV7-2; CDR3aa: CASSFRTSGRGEEQFF
j_gene: TRBJ1-1; v_gene: TRBV2; CDR3aa: CASSASEGGNEAFF
j_gene: TRBJ2-5; v_gene: TRBV30; CDR3aa: CAWNPGQGAWETQYF
j_gene: TRBJ1-5; v_gene: TRBV15; CDR3aa: CATSGQGAEGQPQHF
j_gene: TRBJ2-1; v_gene: TRBV19; CDR3aa: CASSIPSGSHNEQFF